Listed here are 8 T cell receptor beta chains from one sample, sequenced in a study of OX40 agonist ivuxolimab in advanced cancers. The repertoire was sequenced with immunoSEQ multiplex PCR; TCRdb's copy has only in-frame clones and lacks some. The sample yields about 28,000 clones, 85% seen once. The sample in question was CD4+ or CD8+ T cells sorted from blood, obtained in a trial of the OX40 agonist ivuxolimab. The receptors were sampled from an adult with an advanced solid tumor such as melanoma, head and neck, liver or kidney cancer.

This chain joins TRBV9 and TRBJ1-2; D is uncertain. The CDR3 covers 15 residues. From germline, CDR1 is SGDLS and CDR2 YYNGEE. Trimming removed 4 bases from V and 2 bases from J, with 15 bases in between. The CDR3 is CASSTALGLNYGYTF. CDR3 coding DNA: TGTGCCAGCAGCACCGCTCTTGGGTTAAACTATGGCTACACCTTC.

The V gene is TRBV6-5, the J gene TRBJ1-1, with D uncertain. Germline V gives CDR1 MNHEY, CDR2 SVGAGI. This CDR3 has 14 residues. Trimming took 2 bases from V and 7 from J, leaving 14 bases between them. CDR3 DNA sequence: TGTGCCAGCAGTTACCATCCAGGAACCGGTGAAGCTTTCTTT. Protein sequence: CASSYHPGTGEAFF.

V is TRBV5-5 and J is TRBJ1-5; D is ambiguous. In germline, CDR1 is SGHKS, CDR2 YYEKEE (reference sequence). The CDR3 loop spans 16 amino acids. Trimming stripped 2 bases from V and 8 bases from J, with 20 bases between. CDR3 nucleotide sequence: TGTGCCAGCAGCTTCGGGTCGGGGATTCATATGGAGCCCCAGCATTTT. It yields the protein CASSFGSGIHMEPQHF.

The chain combines TRBV29-1 with TRBJ2-7; 11 nucleotides match TRBD2. CDR3 length: 17 amino acids. Germline loops: CDR1 SQVTM, CDR2 ANQGSEA. Trimming removed 6 bases from V and 3 bases from J; junction bases left unmatched: 16. The CDR3 here is CSVEGGLAAKNNYEQYF. The CDR3 nucleotides are TGCAGCGTCGAGGGGGGACTAGCGGCAAAAAACAACTACGAGCAGTACTTC.

The chain carries TRBV7-6 and TRBJ1-2; 9 nucleotides agree with TRBD1. V trimming: 1 base; J trimming: 5 bases; junction bases outside the gene matches: 2. There are 14 residues in the CDR3. Germline assignment: CDR1 SGHVS and CDR2 FNYEAQ. CDR3 amino acids: CASSLGGQGYGYTF. In nucleotides, the CDR3 is TGTGCCAGCAGCTTAGGGGGACAGGGATATGGCTACACCTTC.

The chain links TRBV19 to TRBJ1-1; 8 positions agree with TRBD1. In germline, CDR1 is LNHDA, CDR2 SQIVND (reference sequence). CDR3 length equals 14 residues. Trimming took 3 bases from V and 4 from J; bases not matched to a gene: 4. CDR3 nucleotide sequence: TGTGCCAGTAGTATGAGGACAGGGCTCACTGAAGCTTTCTTT. As protein: CASSMRTGLTEAFF.

There are a few counts of this clone. The gene calls are TRBV30 and TRBJ1-1; 8 bases fit TRBD1. The CDR3 consists of 17 residues. CDR1 is GTSNPN, CDR2 SVGIG, per germline (reference sequence). Trimming removed 4 bases from V and 0 bases from J; junction bases left unmatched: 13. The CDR3 DNA follows: TGTGCCTGGACCCTCCAGGGGGCCTACCAATTGAACACTGAAGCTTTCTTT. It translates to CAWTLQGAYQLNTEAFF.

The rearrangement joins TRBV27 to TRBJ1-5; 9 bases agree with TRBD1. V lost 5 bases to trimming and J lost 7 bases; unmatched junction nucleotides: 9. CDR3 size: 15 residues. From germline, CDR1 is MNHEY and CDR2 SMNVEV (reference sequence). The CDR3 nucleotides read TGTGCCAGCAGTACCCGGACAGGGGAGGAACAGCCCCAGCATTTT. The encoded protein is CASSTRTGEEQPQHF.